This is a list of T cell receptor beta chains from one sample in a study of beta chain features in type 1 diabetes. This table comes from immunoSEQ multiplex PCR, and its TCRdb copy is limited to in-frame clones, with some not included. Of about 650,000 clones listed, roughly 12% are singletons. Sequencing input: naive CD4+ T cells from blood. Receptors were obtained from a man under 40 with type 1 diabetes. CDR3s include the opening cysteine and the closing phenylalanine or tryptophan. A D gene is named only where the DNA matches it firmly. The size of a clone is reported for some rows only, either as once, few or many, or as a class for expanded clones.

cdr3_aa	cdr3_nt	clone_size	d_call	j_call	v_call
CASSLRRGGKDTQYF	TGTGCCAGCAGCTTACGGCGGGGGGGTAAAGATACGCAGTATTTT	-	TRBD2	TRBJ2-3	TRBV7-2
CASSAGTLNTGELFF	TGTGCCAGCAGCGCCGGGACACTGAACACCGGGGAGCTGTTTTTT	few	-	TRBJ2-2	TRBV7-9
CASSLDSGGAGEQFF	TGCGCCAGCAGCTTGGACAGCGGGGGGGCCGGTGAGCAGTTCTTC	-	TRBD2	TRBJ2-1	TRBV5-1
CASSLESGAGTYGYTF	TGTGCCAGCAGCTTAGAATCGGGAGCGGGTACCTATGGCTACACCTTC	-	-	TRBJ1-2	TRBV7-9
CASSLTVSSYEQYF	TGTGCCAGCAGCTTGACAGTAAGCTCCTACGAGCAGTACTTC	-	-	TRBJ2-7	TRBV5-6
CSVSGTRVRETQYF	TGCAGCGTCTCCGGGACCAGGGTACGGGAGACCCAGTACTTC	few	-	TRBJ2-5	TRBV29-1
CASSSTGGSNTIYF	TGTGCCAGCAGCTCGACAGGGGGCTCGAACACCATATATTTT	-	TRBD1	TRBJ1-3	TRBV14
CASSEAWETQYF	TGTGCCAGCAGTGAAGCGTGGGAGACCCAGTACTTC	few	-	TRBJ2-5	TRBV2
CASSLQDSGNTIYF	TGTGCCAGTAGCCTACAGGATTCGGGAAACACCATATATTTT	-	-	TRBJ1-3	TRBV19
CASSPPGQRETQYF	TGTGCCAGCTCTCCGCCGGGACAGAGGGAGACCCAGTACTTC	few	TRBD1	TRBJ2-5	TRBV18
CASSQDGPSKLNNSPLHF	TGCGCCAGCAGCCAAGATGGGCCCTCCAAGCTGAATAATTCACCCCTCCACTTT	-	-	TRBJ1-6	TRBV4-1
CASSLTLDRAYNEQFF	TGTGCCAGCAGCTTAACCTTAGACAGGGCCTACAATGAGCAGTTCTTC	few	TRBD1	TRBJ2-1	TRBV7-3
CASSPGPNTEAFF	TGTGCTAGCAGCCCAGGGCCCAACACTGAAGCTTTCTTT	-	-	TRBJ1-1	TRBV7-7
CASSDLATGASGELFF	TGTGCCAGCAGCGACCTCGCTACAGGGGCTTCCGGGGAGCTGTTTTTT	-	TRBD1	TRBJ2-2	TRBV9
CASLIRNTEAFF	TGTGCCAGCTTAATCAGGAACACTGAAGCTTTCTTT	-	-	TRBJ1-1	TRBV6-1
CASSSEQERTQYF	TGCGCCAGCAGCTCCGAACAGGAACGGACCCAGTACTTC	few	-	TRBJ2-5	TRBV5-1
CASSPPGDMTLEQYF	TGTGCCAGCTCACCACCAGGGGACATGACCCTCGAGCAGTACTTC	-	-	TRBJ2-7	TRBV18
CSVERSDSGYGYTF	TGCAGCGTTGAGAGGTCAGACTCAGGGTATGGCTACACCTTC	few	-	TRBJ1-2	TRBV29-1
CASSGGTGTGNQPQHF	TGTGCCAGCAGCGGGGGAACCGGGACAGGGAATCAGCCCCAGCATTTT	-	TRBD1	TRBJ1-5	TRBV11-2
CASVTGASYEQYF	TGTGCCAGCGTGACAGGGGCGTCCTACGAGCAGTACTTC	few	TRBD1	TRBJ2-7	TRBV28
CAWSPGVAPQHF	TGTGCCTGGAGCCCCGGTGTTGCTCCCCAGCATTTT	-	-	TRBJ1-5	TRBV30
CASSPVGVMGMEKLFF	TGTGCCAGCAGCCCAGTGGGCGTCATGGGAATGGAAAAACTGTTTTTT	-	-	TRBJ1-4	TRBV7-2
CASSRTRTGDYEQYF	TGCGCCAGCAGCCGAACCCGGACAGGGGACTACGAGCAGTACTTC	few	TRBD1	TRBJ2-7	TRBV4-3
CAITGASRGTQYF	TGTGCCATCACGGGGGCTTCAAGGGGGACCCAGTACTTC	few	-	TRBJ2-5	TRBV10-3
CASLDSTLSGNTIYF	TGTGCCAGTCTGGACAGTACCCTTTCTGGAAACACCATATATTTT	few	-	TRBJ1-3	TRBV19
CASSSNSNQPQHF	TGTGCCAGCAGTTCAAACTCCAATCAGCCCCAGCATTTT	-	-	TRBJ1-5	TRBV11-1
CASSLGTGTDTQYF	TGTGCCAGCAGCTTAGGAACAGGGACAGATACGCAGTATTTT	-	-	TRBJ2-3	TRBV11-2
CASSFGTEAFF	TGTGCCAGCAGCTTTGGCACTGAAGCTTTCTTT	-	-	TRBJ1-1	TRBV7-9
CASSRRHLFYNEQFF	TGTGCCAGCAGCCGCCGGCATCTCTTCTACAATGAGCAGTTCTTC	-	-	TRBJ2-1	TRBV14
CASSQGGTSVNTGELFF	TGCGCCAGCAGCCAGGGGGGCACTAGCGTAAACACCGGGGAGCTGTTTTTT	few	-	TRBJ2-2	TRBV4-3
CASSPDRVGGYTF	TGTGCCAGCAGCCCCGACAGGGTCGGTGGCTACACCTTC	few	TRBD1	TRBJ1-2	TRBV11-2
CASSLDGGTGDEKLFF	TGTGCCAGCAGCCTTGACGGAGGGACAGGTGATGAAAAACTGTTTTTT	-	TRBD1	TRBJ1-4	TRBV28
CASSFDRGNTEAFF	TGTGCCAGCAGCTTCGACAGGGGGAACACTGAAGCTTTCTTT	-	TRBD1	TRBJ1-1	TRBV11-2
CASSLSTSASGELFF	TGTGCCAGCAGCCTATCGACTAGCGCTTCGGGGGAGCTGTTTTTT	-	TRBD2	TRBJ2-2	TRBV9
CASSYSGSGGYTF	TGTGCCAGCAGTTACTCAGGGTCGGGAGGCTACACCTTC	-	-	TRBJ1-2	TRBV6-5
CASSLAPGDSYEQYF	TGCGCCAGCAGCTTGGCGCCAGGGGATTCCTACGAGCAGTACTTC	few	-	TRBJ2-7	TRBV5-1
CASSLDRESYNEQFF	TGTGCCAGCAGCTTGGACAGGGAATCCTACAATGAGCAGTTCTTC	-	TRBD1	TRBJ2-1	TRBV7-8
CASSLGRVGGITDTQYF	TGTGCCAGCAGCTTAGGCCGCGTAGGAGGGATCACAGATACGCAGTATTTT	-	-	TRBJ2-3	TRBV13
CASSYGTGAEKLFF	TGTGCCAGCAGTTATGGGACAGGGGCCGAAAAACTGTTTTTT	-	TRBD1	TRBJ1-4	TRBV6-6
CASSRTQETQYF	TGTGCCAGCAGCCGAACCCAAGAGACCCAGTACTTC	few	-	TRBJ2-5	TRBV7-9
CSVAQGHYYEQYF	TGCAGCGTTGCCCAGGGTCATTACTACGAGCAGTACTTC	few	-	TRBJ2-7	TRBV29-1
CASRRPGRQNSPLHF	TGTGCCAGCAGACGACCGGGACGGCAAAATTCACCCCTCCACTTT	few	-	TRBJ1-6	TRBV2
CATSREIATNEKLFF	TGTGCCACCAGCAGAGAGATTGCAACTAATGAAAAACTGTTTTTT	-	-	TRBJ1-4	TRBV15
CASSLEGDTGELFF	TGTGCCAGCAGCCTAGAAGGGGACACCGGGGAGCTGTTTTTT	-	-	TRBJ2-2	TRBV4-2
CASSLRVEVDGEQYF	TGTGCCAGCTCATTACGCGTCGAAGTCGACGGCGAGCAGTACTTC	few	-	TRBJ2-7	TRBV18
CASTLGRGQYNEQFF	TGTGCCAGCACACTGGGACGGGGGCAATACAATGAGCAGTTCTTC	-	-	TRBJ2-1	TRBV9
CASSLDRAENIQYF	TGTGCCAGCAGCTTGGATCGGGCGGAAAACATTCAGTACTTC	-	-	TRBJ2-4	TRBV7-9
CAWSPGEGAYGYTF	TGTGCCTGGAGCCCAGGGGAGGGGGCTTATGGCTACACCTTC	few	TRBD1	TRBJ1-2	TRBV30
CASSARNEQFF	TGTGCCAGCAGCGCCCGCAATGAGCAGTTCTTC	once	-	TRBJ2-1	TRBV11-3
CASSMDRGQEEKLFF	TGCGCCAGCAGTATGGACAGGGGGCAAGAGGAAAAACTGTTTTTT	-	TRBD1	TRBJ1-4	TRBV5-1
CASSLQGQGWNEQFF	TGTGCCAGTAGTCTCCAGGGACAGGGGTGGAATGAGCAGTTCTTC	once	TRBD1	TRBJ2-1	TRBV19
CASSLATTSQETQYF	TGTGCCAGCAGCTTGGCTACGACTAGTCAAGAGACCCAGTACTTC	-	-	TRBJ2-5	TRBV5-6
CATSGRPGQLSSYNEQFF	TGTGCCACCAGCGGCCGCCCGGGACAGTTGAGCTCCTACAATGAGCAGTTCTTC	-	TRBD1	TRBJ2-1	TRBV15
CASSSGQGLSGANVLTF	TGTGCCAGCAGCTCCGGACAGGGGCTCTCTGGGGCCAACGTCCTGACTTTC	-	TRBD1	TRBJ2-6	TRBV7-2